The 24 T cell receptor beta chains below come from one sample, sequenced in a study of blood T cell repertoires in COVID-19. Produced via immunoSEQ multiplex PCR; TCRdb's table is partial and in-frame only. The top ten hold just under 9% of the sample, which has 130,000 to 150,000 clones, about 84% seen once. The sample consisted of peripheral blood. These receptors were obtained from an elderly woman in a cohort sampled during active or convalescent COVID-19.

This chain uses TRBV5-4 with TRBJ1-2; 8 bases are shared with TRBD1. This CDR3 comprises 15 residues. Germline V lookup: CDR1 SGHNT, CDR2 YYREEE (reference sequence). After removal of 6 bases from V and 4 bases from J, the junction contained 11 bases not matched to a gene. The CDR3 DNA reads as TGTGCCAGCAAGACGACAGGGGCAGACCTCTATGGCTACACCTTC. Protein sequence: CASKTTGADLYGYTF.

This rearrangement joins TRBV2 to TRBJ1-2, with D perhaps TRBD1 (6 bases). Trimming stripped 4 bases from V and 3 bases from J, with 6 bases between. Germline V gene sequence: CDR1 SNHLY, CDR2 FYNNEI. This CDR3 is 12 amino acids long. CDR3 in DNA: TGTGCCAGCAGTGGACAGGACTATGGCTACACCTTC. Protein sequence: CASSGQDYGYTF.

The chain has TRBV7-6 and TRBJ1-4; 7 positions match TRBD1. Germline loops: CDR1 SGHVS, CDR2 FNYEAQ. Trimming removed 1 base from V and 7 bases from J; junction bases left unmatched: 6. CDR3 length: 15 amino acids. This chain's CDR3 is CASSLGQGLFEKLFF. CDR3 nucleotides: TGTGCCAGCAGCTTAGGACAGGGCTTGTTTGAAAAACTGTTTTTT.

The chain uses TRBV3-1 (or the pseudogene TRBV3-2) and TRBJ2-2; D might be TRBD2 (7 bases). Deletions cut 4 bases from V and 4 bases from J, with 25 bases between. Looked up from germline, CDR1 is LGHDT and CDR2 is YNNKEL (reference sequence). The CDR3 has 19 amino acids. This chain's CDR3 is CASSLAKEGGAGSTGELFF. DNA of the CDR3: TGTGCCAGCAGCCTCGCAAAAGAGGGGGGGGCCGGGAGCACCGGGGAGCTGTTTTTT.

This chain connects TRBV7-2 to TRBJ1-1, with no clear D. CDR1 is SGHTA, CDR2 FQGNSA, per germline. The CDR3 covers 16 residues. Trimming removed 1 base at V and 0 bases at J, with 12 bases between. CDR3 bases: TGTGCCAGCAGCTTAGGCCCCCAGACTGTGAACACTGAAGCTTTCTTT. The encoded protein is CASSLGPQTVNTEAFF.

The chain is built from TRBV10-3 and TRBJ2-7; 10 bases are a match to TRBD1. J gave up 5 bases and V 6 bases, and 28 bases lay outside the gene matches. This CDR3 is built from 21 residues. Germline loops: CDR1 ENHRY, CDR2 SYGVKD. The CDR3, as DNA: TGTGCCATCAGACTGGCGGGACAGGGGTCCGCGACGGGACTAGGATTTCACGAGCAGTACTTC. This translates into CAIRLAGQGSATGLGFHEQYF.

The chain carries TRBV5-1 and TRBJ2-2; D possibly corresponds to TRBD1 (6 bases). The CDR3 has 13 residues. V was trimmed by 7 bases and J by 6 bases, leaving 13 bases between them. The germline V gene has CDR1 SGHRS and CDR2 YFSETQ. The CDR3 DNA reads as TGCGCCAGCCGCCCAGGGGTCCCCGGGGAGCTGTTTTTT. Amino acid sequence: CASRPGVPGELFF.

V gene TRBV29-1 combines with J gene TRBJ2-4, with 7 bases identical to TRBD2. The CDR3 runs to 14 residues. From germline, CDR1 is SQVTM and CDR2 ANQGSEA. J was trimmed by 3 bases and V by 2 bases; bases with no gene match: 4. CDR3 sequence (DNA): TGCAGCGTTGAACCAGCGGGGATCAAAAACATTCAGTACTTC. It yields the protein CSVEPAGIKNIQYF.

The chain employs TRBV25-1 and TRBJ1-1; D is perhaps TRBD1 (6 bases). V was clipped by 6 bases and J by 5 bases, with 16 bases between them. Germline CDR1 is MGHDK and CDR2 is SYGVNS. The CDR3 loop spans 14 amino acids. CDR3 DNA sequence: TGTGCCAGCAGAGTGGGGTACAGGGAAACTGAAGCTTTCTTT. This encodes CASRVGYRETEAFF.

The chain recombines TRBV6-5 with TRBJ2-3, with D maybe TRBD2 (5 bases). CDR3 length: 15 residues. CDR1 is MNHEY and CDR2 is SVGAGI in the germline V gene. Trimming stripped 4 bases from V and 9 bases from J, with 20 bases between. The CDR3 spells CASSSLGQRGPTQYF. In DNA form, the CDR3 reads TGTGCCAGCAGTTCTCTTGGGCAGAGAGGGCCAACGCAGTATTTT.

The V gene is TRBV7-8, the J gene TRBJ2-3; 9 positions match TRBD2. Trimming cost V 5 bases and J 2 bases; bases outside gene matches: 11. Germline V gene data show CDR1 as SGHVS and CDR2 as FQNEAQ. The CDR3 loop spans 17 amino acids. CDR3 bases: TGTGCCAGCAGCGAAAAAGGACTAGCGCTATACACAGATACGCAGTATTTT. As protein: CASSEKGLALYTDTQYF.

CDR3 loop: CASSLNGKATGELFF. CDR3 coding DNA: TGTGCCAGCAGCTTAAACGGGAAGGCGACCGGGGAGCTGTTTTTT. The chain combines TRBV7-3 with TRBJ2-2, with a possible D match to TRBD2 (5 bases). The CDR3 has 15 amino acids. Between the trimmed V and J ends, which lost 1 base and 5 bases, there was a span of 11 bases. Germline V gives CDR1 SGHTA, CDR2 FQGTGA.

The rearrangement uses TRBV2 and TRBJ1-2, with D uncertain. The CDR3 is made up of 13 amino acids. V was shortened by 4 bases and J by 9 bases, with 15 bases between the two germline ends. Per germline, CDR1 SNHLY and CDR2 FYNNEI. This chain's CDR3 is CASSGNRQSSYTF. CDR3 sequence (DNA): TGTGCCAGCAGTGGTAACCGACAATCGAGCTACACCTTC.

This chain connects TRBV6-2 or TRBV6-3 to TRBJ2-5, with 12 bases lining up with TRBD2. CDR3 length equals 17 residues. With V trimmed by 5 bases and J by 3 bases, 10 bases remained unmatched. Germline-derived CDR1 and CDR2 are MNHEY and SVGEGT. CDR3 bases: TGTGCCAGCAGTAGCGGGCCCTGGACTAGCGGGGAAGAGACCCAGTACTTC. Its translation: CASSSGPWTSGEETQYF.

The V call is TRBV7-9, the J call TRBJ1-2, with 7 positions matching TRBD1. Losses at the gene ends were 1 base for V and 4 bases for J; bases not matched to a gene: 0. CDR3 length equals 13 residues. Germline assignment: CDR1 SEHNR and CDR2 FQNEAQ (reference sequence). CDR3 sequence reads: CASSLGQGYGYTF. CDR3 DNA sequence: TGTGCCAGCAGCTTAGGACAGGGCTATGGCTACACCTTC.

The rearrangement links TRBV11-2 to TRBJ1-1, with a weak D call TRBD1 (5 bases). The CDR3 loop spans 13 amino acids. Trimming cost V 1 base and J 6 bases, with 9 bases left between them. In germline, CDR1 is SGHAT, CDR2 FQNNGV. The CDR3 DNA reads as TGTGCCAGCAGCTTAGTTAGGGGCTCTGAAGCTTTCTTT. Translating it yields CASSLVRGSEAFF.

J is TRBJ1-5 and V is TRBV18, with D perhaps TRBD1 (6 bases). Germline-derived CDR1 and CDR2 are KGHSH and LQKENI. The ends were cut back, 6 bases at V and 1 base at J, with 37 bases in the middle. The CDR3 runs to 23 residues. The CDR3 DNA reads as TGTGCCAGCTCCCAACGAGGGGGGGTCTACAGGGTGAAAAATCCCCTAAGCAATCAGCCCCAGCATTTT. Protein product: CASSQRGGVYRVKNPLSNQPQHF.

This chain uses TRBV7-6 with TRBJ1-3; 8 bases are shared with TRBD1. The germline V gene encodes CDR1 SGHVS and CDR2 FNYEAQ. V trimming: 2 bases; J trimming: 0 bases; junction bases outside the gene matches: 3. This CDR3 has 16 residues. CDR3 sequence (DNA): TGTGCCAGCAGCTTACAGGGGGCCCTCTCTGGAAACACCATATATTTT. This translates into CASSLQGALSGNTIYF.

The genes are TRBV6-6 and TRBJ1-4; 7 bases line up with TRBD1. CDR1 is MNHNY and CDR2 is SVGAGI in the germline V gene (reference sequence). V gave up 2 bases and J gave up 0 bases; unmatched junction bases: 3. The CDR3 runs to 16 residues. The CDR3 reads CASSYGDRATNEKLFF. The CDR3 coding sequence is TGTGCCAGCAGTTACGGGGACAGAGCAACTAATGAAAAACTGTTTTTT.

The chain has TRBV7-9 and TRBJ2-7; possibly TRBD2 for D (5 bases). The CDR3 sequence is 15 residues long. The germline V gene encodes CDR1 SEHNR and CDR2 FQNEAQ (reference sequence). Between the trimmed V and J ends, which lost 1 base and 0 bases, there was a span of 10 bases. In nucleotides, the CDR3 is TGTGCCAGCAGCTTAGACGGACGGGGCTCCTACGAGCAGTACTTC. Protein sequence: CASSLDGRGSYEQYF.

The CDR3 nucleotides are TGTGCCAGTAGACTAGCGGGGGGGCATGAGCAGTTCTTC. Translated, it gives CASRLAGGHEQFF. The chain uses TRBV19 and TRBJ2-1; 13 bases fit TRBD2. Germline V CDR1 and CDR2: LNHDA, SQIVND (reference sequence). The CDR3 extends over 13 amino acids. After removal of 6 bases from V and 8 bases from J, the junction contained 1 base not matched to a gene.

CDR3 DNA: TGTGCCAGCAGCTTTGGGGACTTGGACACTGCCTACGAGCAGTACGTC. As protein: CASSFGDLDTAYEQYV. The chain carries TRBV5-5 and TRBJ2-7, with D possibly matching TRBD2 (6 bases). This CDR3 is 16 amino acids long. V gave up 2 bases and J gave up 2 bases, with 17 bases separating them. The germline CDR1 and CDR2 sequences are SGHKS and YYEKEE (reference sequence).

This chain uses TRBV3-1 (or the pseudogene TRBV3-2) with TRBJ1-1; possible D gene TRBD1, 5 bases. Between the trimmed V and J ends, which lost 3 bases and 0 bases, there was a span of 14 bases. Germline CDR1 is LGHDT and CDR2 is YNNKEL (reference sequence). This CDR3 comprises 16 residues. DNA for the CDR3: TGTGCCAGCAGCCAGTTCAAAGGGGCTCTGAACACTGAAGCTTTCTTT. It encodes CASSQFKGALNTEAFF.

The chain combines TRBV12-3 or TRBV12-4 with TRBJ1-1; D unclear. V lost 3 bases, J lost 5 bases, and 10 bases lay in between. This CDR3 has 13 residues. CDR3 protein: CASSFTGRTEAFF. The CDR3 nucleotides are TGTGCCAGCAGTTTTACCGGGAGGACTGAAGCTTTCTTT.